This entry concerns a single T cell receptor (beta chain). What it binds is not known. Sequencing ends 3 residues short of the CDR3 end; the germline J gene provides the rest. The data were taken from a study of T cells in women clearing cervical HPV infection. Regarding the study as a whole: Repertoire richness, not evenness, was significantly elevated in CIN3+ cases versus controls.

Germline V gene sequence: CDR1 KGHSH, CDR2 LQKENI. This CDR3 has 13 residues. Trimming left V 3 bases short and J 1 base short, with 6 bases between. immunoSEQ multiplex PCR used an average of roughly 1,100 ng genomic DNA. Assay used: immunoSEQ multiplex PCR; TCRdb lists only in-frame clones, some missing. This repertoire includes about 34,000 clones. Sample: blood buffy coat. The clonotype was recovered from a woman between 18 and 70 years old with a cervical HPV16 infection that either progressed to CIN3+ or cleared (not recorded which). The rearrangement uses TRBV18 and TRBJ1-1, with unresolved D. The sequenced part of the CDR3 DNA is TGTGCCAGCTCACCGCGGGAGAACACTGAA. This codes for CASSPRENTE. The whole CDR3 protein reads CASSPRENTEAFF.